The present TCR beta chain was sequenced within a study of cytomegalovirus exposure and HLA in healthy donors. Turning to the study itself: The platform used for the 100 to 150 validation repertoires matched that of the approximately 640 first-cohort repertoires, a later analysis reported. Findings of the study overall: Most TCRs appeared rarely, but some public TCRs recurred in many donors. Specific recognition of CMV antigens was confirmed in vitro for a few chains (all CMV-associated). For cytomegalovirus status, the classifier reportedly gave diagnoses with high specificity and sensitivity.

CDR1 and CDR2 from the germline V gene are LNHDA and SQIVND (reference sequence). The CDR3 spans 15 residues. J gave up 4 bases and V 3 bases, and 1 base lay outside the gene matches. Data came from immunoSEQ multiplex PCR; TCRdb stores just in-frame clones and leaves some out. The sample includes 150,000 to 200,000 clones, about 79% of them seen just once. With respect to this clone: Its antigen is still unknown.

The sample comprised PBMCs. The receptor was isolated from a young woman in good health and CMV-seropositive. V is TRBV19 and J is TRBJ2-3; 13 bases agree with TRBD2. As DNA, the CDR3 is TGTGCCAGTAGTATCGGACTAGCGGGAGCAGATACGCAGTATTTT. Amino acid sequence: CASSIGLAGADTQYF. Variable domain in full (rest from reference TRBV19 and TRBJ2-3): DGGITQSPKYLFRKEGQNVTLSCEQNLNHDAMYWYRQDPGQGLRLIYYSQIVNDFQKGDIAEGYSVSREKKESFPLTVTSAQKNPTAFYLCASSIGLAGADTQYFGPGTRLTVL.